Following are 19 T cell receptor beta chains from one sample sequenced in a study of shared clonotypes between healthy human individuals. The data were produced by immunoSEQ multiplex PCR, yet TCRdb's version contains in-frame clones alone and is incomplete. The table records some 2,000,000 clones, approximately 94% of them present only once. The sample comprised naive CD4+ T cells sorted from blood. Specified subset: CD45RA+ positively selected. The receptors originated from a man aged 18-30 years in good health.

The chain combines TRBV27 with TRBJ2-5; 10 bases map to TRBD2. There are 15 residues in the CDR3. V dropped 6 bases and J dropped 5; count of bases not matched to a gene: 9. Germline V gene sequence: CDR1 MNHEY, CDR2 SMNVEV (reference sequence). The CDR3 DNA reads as TGTGCCAGCAGGCAAGGGCTAGCGGGGGTTGAGACCCAGTACTTC. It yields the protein CASRQGLAGVETQYF.

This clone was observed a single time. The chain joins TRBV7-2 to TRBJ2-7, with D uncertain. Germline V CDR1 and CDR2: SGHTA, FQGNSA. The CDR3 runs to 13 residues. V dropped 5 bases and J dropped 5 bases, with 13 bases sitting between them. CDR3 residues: CASSPRLIDEQYF. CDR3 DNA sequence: TGTGCCAGCAGCCCCAGGCTGATCGACGAGCAGTACTTC.

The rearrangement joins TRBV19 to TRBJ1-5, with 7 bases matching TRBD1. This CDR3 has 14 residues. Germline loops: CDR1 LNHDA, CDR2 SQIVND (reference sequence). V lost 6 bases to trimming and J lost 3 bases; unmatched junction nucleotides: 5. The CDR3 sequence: CASSLGQHNQPQHF. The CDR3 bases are TGTGCCAGTAGCCTGGGACAGCACAATCAGCCCCAGCATTTT.

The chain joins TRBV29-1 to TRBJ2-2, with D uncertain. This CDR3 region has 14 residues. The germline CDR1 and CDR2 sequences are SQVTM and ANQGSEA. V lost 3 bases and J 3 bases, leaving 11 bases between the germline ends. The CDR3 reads CSVESSGYTGELFF. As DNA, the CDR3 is TGCAGCGTTGAGTCTTCAGGTTACACCGGGGAGCTGTTTTTT.

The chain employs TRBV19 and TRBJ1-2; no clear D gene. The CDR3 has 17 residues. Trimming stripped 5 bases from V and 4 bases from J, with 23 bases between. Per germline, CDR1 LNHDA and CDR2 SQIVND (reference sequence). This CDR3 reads CASSSLSGRYLTYGYTF. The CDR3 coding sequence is TGTGCCAGTAGTTCCCTTAGCGGTCGGTATTTAACCTATGGCTACACCTTC.

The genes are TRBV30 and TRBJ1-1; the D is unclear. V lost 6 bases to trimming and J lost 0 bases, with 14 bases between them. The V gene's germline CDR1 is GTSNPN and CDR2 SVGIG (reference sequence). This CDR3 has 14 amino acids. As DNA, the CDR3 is TGTGCCTGCACTCGGCCACGGATGAACACTGAAGCTTTCTTT. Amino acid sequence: CACTRPRMNTEAFF.

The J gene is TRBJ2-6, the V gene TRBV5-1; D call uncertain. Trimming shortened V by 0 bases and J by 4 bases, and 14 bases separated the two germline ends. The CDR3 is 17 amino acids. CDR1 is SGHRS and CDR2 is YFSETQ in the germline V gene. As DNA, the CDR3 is TGCGCCAGCAGCTTGGGGGGTACGGCTGCCGGGGCCAACGTCCTGACTTTC. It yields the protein CASSLGGTAAGANVLTF.

CDR3 loop: CASSFELAGGTTGELFF. CDR3 nucleotides: TGTGCCAGCAGTTTTGAGCTAGCGGGAGGGACCACCGGGGAGCTGTTTTTT. V and J are TRBV27 and TRBJ2-2, with 12 bases that match TRBD2. Germline values: CDR1 MNHEY, CDR2 SMNVEV (reference sequence). The CDR3 runs 17 residues. V trimming: 3 bases; J trimming: 4 bases; junction bases outside the gene matches: 6.

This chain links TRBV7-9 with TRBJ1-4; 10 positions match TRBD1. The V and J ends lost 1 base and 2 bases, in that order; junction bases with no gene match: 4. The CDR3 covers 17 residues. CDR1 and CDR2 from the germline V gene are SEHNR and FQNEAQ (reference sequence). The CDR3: CASSLGDRGWTNEKLFF. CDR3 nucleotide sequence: TGTGCCAGCAGCTTAGGGGACAGGGGATGGACTAATGAAAAACTGTTTTTT.

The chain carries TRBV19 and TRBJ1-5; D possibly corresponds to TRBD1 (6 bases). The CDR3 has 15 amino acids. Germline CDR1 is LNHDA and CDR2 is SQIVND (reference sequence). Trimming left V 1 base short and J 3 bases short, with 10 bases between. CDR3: CASSIVGQLNQPQHF. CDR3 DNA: TGTGCCAGTAGTATAGTTGGACAGCTCAATCAGCCCCAGCATTTT.

The CDR3 loop is CASSQGSRRNEQFF. The CDR3 region has the DNA TGTGCCAGCAGCCAAGGATCCAGGCGCAATGAGCAGTTCTTC. J is TRBJ2-1 and V is TRBV14; no firm D call. Trimming removed 1 base from V and 6 bases from J, with 10 bases in between. From germline, CDR1 is SGHDN and CDR2 FVKESK. The CDR3 is 14 residues long.

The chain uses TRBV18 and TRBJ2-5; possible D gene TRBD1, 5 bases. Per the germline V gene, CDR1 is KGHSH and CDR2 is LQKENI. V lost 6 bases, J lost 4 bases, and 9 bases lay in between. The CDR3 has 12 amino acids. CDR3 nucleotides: TGTGCCAGCTCTAAAGGGGCAGAGACCCAGTACTTC. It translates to CASSKGAETQYF.

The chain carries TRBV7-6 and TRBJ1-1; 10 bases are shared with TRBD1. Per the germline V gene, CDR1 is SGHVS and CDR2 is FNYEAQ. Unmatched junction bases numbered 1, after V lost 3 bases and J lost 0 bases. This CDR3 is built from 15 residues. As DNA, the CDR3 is TGTGCCAGCAGCTTGGGACAGGGGATGAACACTGAAGCTTTCTTT. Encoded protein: CASSLGQGMNTEAFF. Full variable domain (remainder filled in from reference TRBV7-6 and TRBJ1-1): GAGVSQSPRYKVTKRGQDVALRCDPISGHVSLYWYRQALGQGPEFLTYFNYEAQQDKSGLPNDRFSAERPEGSISTLTIQRTEQRDSAMYRCASSLGQGMNTEAFFGQGTRLTVV.

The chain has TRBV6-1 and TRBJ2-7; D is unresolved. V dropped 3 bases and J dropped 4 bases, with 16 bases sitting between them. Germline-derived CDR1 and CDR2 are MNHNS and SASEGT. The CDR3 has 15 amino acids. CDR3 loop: CASSDRQRNIYEQYF. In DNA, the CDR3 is TGTGCCAGCAGTGATAGGCAGAGGAATATTTACGAGCAGTACTTC.

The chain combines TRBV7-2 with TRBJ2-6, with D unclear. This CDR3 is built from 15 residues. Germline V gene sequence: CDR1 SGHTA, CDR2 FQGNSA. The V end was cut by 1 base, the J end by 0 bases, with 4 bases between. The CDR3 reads CASSLEPSGANVLTF. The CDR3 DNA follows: TGTGCCAGCAGCTTAGAACCCTCTGGGGCCAACGTCCTGACTTTC.

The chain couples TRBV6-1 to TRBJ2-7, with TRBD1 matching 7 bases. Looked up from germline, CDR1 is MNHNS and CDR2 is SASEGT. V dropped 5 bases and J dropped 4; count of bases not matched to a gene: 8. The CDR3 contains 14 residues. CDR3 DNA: TGTGCCAGCAGTTCCATTGGGGGACAGTACGAGCAGTACTTC. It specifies CASSSIGGQYEQYF.

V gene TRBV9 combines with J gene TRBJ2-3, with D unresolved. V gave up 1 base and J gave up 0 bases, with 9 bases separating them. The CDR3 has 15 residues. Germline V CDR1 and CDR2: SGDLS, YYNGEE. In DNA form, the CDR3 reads TGTGCCAGCAGCGTAACAGCGTTGAGCACAGATACGCAGTATTTT. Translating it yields CASSVTALSTDTQYF.

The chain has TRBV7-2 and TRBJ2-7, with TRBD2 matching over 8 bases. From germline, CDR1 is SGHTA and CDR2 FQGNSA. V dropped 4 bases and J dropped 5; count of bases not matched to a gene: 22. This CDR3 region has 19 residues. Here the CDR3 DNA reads TGTGCCAGCAGCTATCAACTAGCGGAGCTTAGGGTGACTTCCAACGAGCAGTACTTC. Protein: CASSYQLAELRVTSNEQYF.

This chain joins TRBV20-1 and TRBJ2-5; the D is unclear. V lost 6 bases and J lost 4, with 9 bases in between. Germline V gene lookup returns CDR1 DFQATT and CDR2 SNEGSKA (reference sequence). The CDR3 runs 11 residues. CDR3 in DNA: TGCAGTGCGGCGATATCAGAGACCCAGTACTTC. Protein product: CSAAISETQYF.